This T cell receptor (beta chain) was captured by sequencing in a study of blood T cell repertoires in COVID-19. Overall study context: The origin of the acute and convalescent COVID-19 samples was the United States, Italy and Spain.

Participant ages covered about 18 to 95 years across 20 to 25 US areas. Allocation to cohorts depended on clinical history reported by the participants. The CDR3 extends over 16 amino acids. The germline CDR1 and CDR2 sequences are KGHSH and LQKENI. V lost 3 bases, J lost 1 base, and 16 bases lay in between. As originally analysed: Quantification of nucleated cells was approximated via reference gene primer amplification. Method: immunoSEQ multiplex PCR; TCRdb's copy keeps in-frame clones and lacks some. V, J and clone size reflect that table, while D and trimming were determined from the DNA. The table lists roughly 220,000 clones, around 83% of them singletons.

The sample taken for sequencing was PBMCs or T cells enriched from blood (not recorded which). This sequence was found in a woman aged 40-49 years with acute COVID-19. The V call is TRBV18, the J call TRBJ2-7; D possibly corresponds to TRBD1 (8 bases). CDR3 region: CASSPGVQGGSYEQYF. In DNA, the CDR3 is TGTGCCAGCTCACCCGGCGTACAGGGGGGGTCCTACGAGCAGTACTTC.